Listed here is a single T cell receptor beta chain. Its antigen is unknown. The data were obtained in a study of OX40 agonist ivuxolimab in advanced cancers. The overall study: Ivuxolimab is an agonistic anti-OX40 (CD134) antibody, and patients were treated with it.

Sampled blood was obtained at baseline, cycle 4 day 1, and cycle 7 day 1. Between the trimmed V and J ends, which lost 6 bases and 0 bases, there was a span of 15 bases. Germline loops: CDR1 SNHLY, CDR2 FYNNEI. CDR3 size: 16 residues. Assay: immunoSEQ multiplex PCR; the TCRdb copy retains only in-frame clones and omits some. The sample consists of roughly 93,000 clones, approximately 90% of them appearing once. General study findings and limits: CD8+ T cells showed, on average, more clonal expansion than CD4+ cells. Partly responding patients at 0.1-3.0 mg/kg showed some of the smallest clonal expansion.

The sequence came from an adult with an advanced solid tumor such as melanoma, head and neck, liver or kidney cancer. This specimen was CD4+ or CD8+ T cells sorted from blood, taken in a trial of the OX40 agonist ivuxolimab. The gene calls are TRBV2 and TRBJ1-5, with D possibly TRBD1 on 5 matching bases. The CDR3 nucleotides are TGTGCCAGCAGCAGCCCTGGGGGGGTTAGCAATCAGCCCCAGCATTTT. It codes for CASSSPGGVSNQPQHF.